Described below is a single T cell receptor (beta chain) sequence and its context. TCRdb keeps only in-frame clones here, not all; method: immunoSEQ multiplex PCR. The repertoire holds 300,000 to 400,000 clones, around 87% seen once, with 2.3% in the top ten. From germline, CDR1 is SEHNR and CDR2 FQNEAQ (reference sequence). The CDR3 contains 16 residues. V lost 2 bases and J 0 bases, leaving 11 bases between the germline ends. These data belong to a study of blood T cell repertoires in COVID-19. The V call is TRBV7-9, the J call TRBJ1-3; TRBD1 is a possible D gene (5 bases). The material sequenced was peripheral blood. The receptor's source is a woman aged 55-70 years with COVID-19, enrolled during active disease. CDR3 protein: CASSLTGGFSGNTIYF. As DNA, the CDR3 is TGTGCCAGCAGCTTAACCGGGGGATTCTCTGGAAACACCATATATTTT.